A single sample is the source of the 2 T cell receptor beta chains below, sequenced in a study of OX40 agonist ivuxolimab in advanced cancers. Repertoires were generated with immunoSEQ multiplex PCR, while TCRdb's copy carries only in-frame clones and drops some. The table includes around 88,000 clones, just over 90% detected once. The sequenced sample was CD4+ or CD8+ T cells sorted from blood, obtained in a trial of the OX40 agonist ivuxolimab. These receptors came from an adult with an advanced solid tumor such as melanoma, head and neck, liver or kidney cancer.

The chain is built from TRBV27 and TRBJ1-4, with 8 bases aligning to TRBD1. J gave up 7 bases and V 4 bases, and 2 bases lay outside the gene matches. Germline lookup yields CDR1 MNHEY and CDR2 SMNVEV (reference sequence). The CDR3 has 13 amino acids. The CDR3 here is CASSSQGGEKLFF. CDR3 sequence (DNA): TGTGCCAGCAGTTCACAGGGGGGTGAAAAACTGTTTTTT.

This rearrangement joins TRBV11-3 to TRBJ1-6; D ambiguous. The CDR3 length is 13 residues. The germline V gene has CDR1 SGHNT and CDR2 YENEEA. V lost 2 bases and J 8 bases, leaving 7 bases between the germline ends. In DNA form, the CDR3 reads TGTGCCAGCAGCTTAAATCCAGATTCACCCCTCCACTTT. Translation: CASSLNPDSPLHF.